This T cell receptor (beta chain) was captured in a study of cytomegalovirus exposure and HLA in healthy donors. Study-level points and caveats: The authors listed over 150 TCR beta chains as cytomegalovirus-associated.

Concerning this clone itself: What it binds is not known.

The germline V gene encodes CDR1 MNHEY and CDR2 SMNVEV (reference sequence). Losses at the gene ends were 3 bases for V and 7 bases for J; bases not matched to a gene: 11. CDR3 size: 16 residues. The PCR ran on 60 Vbeta and 13 Jbeta primers. TCRdb's table, derived via immunoSEQ multiplex PCR, lists solely in-frame clones and lacks some. The sample has roughly 86,000 clones; 55% to 70% are singletons. This sequence originates from a woman between 45 and 65 years old in good health and CMV-seropositive. The genes are TRBV27 and TRBJ2-1; 8 positions agree with TRBD1. Material for sequencing was PBMCs. The CDR3 loop is CASSLRVQGARNEQFF. CDR3 DNA: TGTGCCAGCAGTTTGCGAGTGCAGGGGGCACGTAATGAGCAGTTCTTC.